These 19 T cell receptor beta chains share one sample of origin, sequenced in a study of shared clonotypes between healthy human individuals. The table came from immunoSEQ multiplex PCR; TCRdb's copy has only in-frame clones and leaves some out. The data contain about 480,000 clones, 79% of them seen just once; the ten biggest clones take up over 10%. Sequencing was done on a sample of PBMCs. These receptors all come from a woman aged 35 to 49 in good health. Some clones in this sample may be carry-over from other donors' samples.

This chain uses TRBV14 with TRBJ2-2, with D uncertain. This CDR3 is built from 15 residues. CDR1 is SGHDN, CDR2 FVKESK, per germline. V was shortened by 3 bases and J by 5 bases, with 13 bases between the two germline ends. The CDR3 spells CASSHYRQGTGELFF. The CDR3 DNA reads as TGTGCCAGCAGCCATTACCGGCAAGGGACCGGGGAGCTGTTTTTT.

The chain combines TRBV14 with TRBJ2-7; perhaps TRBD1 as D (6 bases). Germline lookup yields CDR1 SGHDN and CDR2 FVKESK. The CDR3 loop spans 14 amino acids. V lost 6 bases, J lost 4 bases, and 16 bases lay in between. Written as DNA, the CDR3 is TGTGCCAGCAGAAACGGACAACAGGGTTACGAGCAGTACTTC. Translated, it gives CASRNGQQGYEQYF.

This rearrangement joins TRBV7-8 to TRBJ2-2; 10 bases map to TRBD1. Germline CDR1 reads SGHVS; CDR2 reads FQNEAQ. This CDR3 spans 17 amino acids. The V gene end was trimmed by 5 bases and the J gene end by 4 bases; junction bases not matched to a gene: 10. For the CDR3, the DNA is TGTGCCAGCAGCAGGACAGGGGGTACATACACCACCGGGGAGCTGTTTTTT. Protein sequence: CASSRTGGTYTTGELFF.

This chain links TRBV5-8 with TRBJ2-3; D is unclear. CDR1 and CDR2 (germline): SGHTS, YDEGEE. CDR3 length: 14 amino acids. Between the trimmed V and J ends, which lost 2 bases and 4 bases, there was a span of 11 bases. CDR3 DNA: TGTGCCAGCAGCTTTTTTAGAGGTGCAGATACGCAGTATTTT. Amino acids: CASSFFRGADTQYF.

The CDR3 here is CASSQDLGAWNTEAFF. Here the CDR3 DNA reads TGCGCCAGCAGCCAAGATCTTGGGGCCTGGAACACTGAAGCTTTCTTT. The chain carries TRBV4-3 and TRBJ1-1, with D possibly TRBD1 on 5 matching bases. Germline V CDR1 and CDR2: LGHNA, YSLEER. Trimming shortened V by 0 bases and J by 1 base, and 12 bases separated the two germline ends. The CDR3 extends over 16 amino acids.

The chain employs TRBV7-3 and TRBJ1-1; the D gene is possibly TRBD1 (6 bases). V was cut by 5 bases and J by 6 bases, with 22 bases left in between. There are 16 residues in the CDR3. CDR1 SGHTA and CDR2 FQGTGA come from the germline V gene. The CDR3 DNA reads TGTGCCAGCAGCCAAGGGGTTGGCAGGGGTGTATCTGAAGCTTTCTTT. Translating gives CASSQGVGRGVSEAFF. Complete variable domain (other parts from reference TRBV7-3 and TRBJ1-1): GAGVSQTPSNKVTEKGKYVELRCDPISGHTALYWYRQSLGQGPEFLIYFQGTGAADDSGLPNDRFFAVRPEGSVSTLKIQRTERGDSAVYLCASSQGVGRGVSEAFFGQGTRLTVV.

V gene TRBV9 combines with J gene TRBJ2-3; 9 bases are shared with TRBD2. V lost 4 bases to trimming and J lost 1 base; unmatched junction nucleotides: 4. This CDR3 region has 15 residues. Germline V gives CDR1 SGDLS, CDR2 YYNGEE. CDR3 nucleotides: TGTGCCAGCAGCCCAATAGCGGGAGGCACAGATACGCAGTATTTT. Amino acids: CASSPIAGGTDTQYF. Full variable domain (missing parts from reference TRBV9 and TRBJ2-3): DSGVTQTPKHLITATGQRVTLRCSPRSGDLSVYWYQQSLDQGLQFLIQYYNGEERAKGNILERFSAQQFPDLHSELNLSSLELGDSALYFCASSPIAGGTDTQYFGPGTRLTVL.

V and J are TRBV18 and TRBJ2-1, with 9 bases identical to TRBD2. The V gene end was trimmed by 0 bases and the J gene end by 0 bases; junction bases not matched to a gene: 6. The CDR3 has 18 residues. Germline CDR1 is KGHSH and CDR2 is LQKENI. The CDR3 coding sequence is TGTGCCAGCTCACCACCTTATCTAGCGGGATACTCCTACAATGAGCAGTTCTTC. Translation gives CASSPPYLAGYSYNEQFF.

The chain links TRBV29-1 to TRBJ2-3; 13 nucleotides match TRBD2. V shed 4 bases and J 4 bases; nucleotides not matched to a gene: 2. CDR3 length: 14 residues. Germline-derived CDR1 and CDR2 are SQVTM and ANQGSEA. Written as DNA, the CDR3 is TGCAGCGTTGCGGGACTAGCGGGATCAGATACGCAGTATTTT. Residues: CSVAGLAGSDTQYF.

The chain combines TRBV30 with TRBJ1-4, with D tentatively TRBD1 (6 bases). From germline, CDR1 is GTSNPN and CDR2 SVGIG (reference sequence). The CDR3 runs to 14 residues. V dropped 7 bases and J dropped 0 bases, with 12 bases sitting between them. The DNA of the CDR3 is TGTGCCTCCGAAAGGGGGACAACTAATGAAAAACTGTTTTTT. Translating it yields CASERGTTNEKLFF.

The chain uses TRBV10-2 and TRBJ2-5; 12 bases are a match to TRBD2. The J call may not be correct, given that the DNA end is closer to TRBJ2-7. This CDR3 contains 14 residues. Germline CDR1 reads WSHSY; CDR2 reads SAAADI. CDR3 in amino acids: CASSASGRASEQYF. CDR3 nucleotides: TGCGCCAGCAGCGCTAGCGGGAGGGCGTCCGAGCAGTACTTC.

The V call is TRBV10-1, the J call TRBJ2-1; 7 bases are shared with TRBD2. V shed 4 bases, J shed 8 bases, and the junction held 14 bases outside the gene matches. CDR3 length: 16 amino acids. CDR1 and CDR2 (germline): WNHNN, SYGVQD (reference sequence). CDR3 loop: CASSGTRADGLDEQFF. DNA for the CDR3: TGCGCCAGCAGTGGGACTAGGGCGGACGGTTTGGATGAGCAGTTCTTC.

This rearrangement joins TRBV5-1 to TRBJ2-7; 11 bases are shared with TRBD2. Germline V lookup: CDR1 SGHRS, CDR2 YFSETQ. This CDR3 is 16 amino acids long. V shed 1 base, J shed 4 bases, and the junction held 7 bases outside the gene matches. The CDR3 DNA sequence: TGCGCCAGCAGCTTGCCCAGGGCTAGCGGGAGGTACGAGCAGTACTTC. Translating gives CASSLPRASGRYEQYF.

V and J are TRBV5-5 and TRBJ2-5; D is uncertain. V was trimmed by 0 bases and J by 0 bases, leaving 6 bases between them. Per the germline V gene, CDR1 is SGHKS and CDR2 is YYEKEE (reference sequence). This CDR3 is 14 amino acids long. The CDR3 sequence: CASSLVADQETQYF. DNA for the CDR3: TGTGCCAGCAGCTTGGTGGCAGACCAAGAGACCCAGTACTTC.

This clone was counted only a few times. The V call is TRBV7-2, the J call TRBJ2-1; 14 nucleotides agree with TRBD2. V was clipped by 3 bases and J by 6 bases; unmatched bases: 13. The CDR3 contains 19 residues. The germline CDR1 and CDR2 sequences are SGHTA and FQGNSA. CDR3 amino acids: CASSFRPGLAGEVVNEQFF. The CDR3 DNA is TGTGCCAGCAGCTTTAGGCCGGGACTAGCGGGAGAGGTGGTCAATGAGCAGTTCTTC.

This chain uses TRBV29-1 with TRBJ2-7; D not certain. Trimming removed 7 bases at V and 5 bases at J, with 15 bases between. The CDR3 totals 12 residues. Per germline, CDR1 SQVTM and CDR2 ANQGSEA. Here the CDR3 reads CSAEDSLHEQYF. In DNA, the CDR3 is TGCAGCGCCGAGGATTCCCTTCACGAGCAGTACTTC.

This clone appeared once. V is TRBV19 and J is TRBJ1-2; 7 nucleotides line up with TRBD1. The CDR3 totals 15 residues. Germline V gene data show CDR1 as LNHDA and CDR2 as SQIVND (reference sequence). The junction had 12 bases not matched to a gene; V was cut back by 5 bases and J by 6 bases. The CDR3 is CASSRQKGTVNGYTF. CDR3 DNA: TGTGCCAGTAGTCGCCAAAAAGGGACAGTAAATGGCTACACCTTC.

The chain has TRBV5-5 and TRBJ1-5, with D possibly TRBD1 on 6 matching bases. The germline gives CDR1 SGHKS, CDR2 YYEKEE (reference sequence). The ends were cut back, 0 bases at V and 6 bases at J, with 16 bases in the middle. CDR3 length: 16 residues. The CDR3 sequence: CASSLAPQGLTQPQHF. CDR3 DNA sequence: TGTGCCAGCAGCTTGGCCCCACAGGGACTCACTCAGCCCCAGCATTTT.

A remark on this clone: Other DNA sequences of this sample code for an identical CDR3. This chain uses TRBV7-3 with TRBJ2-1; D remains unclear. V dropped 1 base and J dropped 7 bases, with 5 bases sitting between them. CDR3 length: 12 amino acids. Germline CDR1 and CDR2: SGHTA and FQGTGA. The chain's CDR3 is CASSLIGNEQFF. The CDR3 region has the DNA TGTGCCAGCAGCTTAATTGGAAATGAGCAGTTCTTC.